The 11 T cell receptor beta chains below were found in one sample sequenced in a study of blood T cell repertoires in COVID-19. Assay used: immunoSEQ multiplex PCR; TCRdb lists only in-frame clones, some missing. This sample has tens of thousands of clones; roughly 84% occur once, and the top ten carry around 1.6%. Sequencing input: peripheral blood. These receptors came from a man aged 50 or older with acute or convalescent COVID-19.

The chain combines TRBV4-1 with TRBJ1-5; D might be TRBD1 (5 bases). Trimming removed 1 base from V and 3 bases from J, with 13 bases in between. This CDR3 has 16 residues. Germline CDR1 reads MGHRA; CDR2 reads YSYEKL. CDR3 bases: TGCGCCAGCAGCCAAGTCCCCGGGGGGTACAATCAGCCCCAGCATTTT. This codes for CASSQVPGGYNQPQHF.

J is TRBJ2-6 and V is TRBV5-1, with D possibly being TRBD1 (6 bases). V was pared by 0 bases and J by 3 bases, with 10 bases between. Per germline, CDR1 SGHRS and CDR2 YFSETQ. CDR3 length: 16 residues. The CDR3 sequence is CASSLASGVGANVLTF. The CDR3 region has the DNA TGCGCCAGCAGCTTGGCCTCAGGGGTTGGGGCCAACGTCCTGACTTTC.

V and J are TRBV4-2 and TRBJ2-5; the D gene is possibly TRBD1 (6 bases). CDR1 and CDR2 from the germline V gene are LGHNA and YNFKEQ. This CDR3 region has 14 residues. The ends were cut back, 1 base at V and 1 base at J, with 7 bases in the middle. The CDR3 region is CASSQGTVQETQYF. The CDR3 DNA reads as TGTGCCAGCAGCCAAGGGACAGTCCAAGAGACCCAGTACTTC.

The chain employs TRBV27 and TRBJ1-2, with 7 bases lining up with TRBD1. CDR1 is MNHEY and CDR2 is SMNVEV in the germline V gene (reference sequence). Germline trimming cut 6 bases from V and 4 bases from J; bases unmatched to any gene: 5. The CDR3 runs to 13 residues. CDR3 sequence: CASRNRGAYGYTF. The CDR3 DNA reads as TGTGCCAGCAGGAACAGGGGAGCCTATGGCTACACCTTC.

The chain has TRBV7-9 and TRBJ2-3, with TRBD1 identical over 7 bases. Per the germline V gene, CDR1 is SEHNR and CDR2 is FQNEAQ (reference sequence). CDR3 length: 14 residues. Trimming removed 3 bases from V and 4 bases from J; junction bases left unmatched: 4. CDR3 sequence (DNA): TGTGCCAGCAGCTTGGAAGGGGGCGCAGATACGCAGTATTTT. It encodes CASSLEGGADTQYF.

CDR3 nucleotides: TGTGCCAGCAGCTTAGTAGGGGACAGGGAAGGAGAAAAACTGTTTTTT. It yields the protein CASSLVGDREGEKLFF. This chain uses TRBV7-9 with TRBJ1-4; 9 bases map to TRBD1. Germline loops: CDR1 SEHNR, CDR2 FQNEAQ (reference sequence). The CDR3 contains 16 residues. With 1 base clipped from V and 8 bases from J, the junction kept 8 bases outside the gene matches.

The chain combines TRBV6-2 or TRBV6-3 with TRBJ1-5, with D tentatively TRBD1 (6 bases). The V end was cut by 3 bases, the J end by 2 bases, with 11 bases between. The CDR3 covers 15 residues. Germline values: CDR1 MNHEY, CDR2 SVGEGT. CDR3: CASSYSQGGNQPQHF. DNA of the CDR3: TGTGCCAGCAGTTATTCACAGGGTGGCAATCAGCCCCAGCATTTT.

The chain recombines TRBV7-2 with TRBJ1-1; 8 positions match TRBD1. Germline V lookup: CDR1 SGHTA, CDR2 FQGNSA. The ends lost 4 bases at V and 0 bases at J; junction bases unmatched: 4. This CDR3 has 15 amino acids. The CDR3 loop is CASSYRTGMNTEAFF. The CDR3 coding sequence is TGTGCCAGCAGCTACCGGACAGGGATGAACACTGAAGCTTTCTTT.

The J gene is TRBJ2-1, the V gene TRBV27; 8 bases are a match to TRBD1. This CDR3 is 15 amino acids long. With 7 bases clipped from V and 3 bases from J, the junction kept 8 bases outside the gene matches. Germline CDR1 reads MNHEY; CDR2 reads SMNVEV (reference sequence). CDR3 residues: CASIPGQGLYNEQFF. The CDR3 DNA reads TGTGCCAGCATTCCCGGACAGGGCCTCTACAATGAGCAGTTCTTC.

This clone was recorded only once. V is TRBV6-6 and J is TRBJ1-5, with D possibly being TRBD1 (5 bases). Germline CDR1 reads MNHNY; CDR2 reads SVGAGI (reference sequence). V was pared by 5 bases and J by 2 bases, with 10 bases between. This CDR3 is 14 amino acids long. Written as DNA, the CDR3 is TGTGCCAGCAGTCGGGTAGGGGGCAATCAGCCCCAGCATTTT. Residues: CASSRVGGNQPQHF.

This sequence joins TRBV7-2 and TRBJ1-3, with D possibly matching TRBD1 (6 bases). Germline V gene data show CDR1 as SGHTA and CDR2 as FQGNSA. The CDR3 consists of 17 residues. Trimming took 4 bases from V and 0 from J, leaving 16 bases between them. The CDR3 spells CASSSSAQGHSGNTIYF. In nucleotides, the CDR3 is TGTGCCAGCAGCTCCTCAGCACAGGGTCACTCTGGAAACACCATATATTTT.